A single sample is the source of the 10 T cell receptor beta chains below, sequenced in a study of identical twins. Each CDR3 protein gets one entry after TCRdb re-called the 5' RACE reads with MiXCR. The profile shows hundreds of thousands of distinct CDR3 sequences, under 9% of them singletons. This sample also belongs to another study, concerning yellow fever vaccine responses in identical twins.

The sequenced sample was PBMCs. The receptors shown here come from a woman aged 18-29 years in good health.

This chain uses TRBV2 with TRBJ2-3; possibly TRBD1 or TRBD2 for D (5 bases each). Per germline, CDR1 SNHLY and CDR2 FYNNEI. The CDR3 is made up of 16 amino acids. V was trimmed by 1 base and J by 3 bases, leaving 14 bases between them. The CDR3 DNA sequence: TGTGCCAGCAGTGAAGGCCTGGGGGTAGTGACAGATACGCAGTATTTT. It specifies CASSEGLGVVTDTQYF.

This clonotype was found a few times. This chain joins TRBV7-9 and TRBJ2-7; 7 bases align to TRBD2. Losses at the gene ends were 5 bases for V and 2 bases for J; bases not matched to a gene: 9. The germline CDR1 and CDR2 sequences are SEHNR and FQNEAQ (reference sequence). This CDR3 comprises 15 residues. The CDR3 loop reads CASSEPLLATYEQYF. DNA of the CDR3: TGTGCCAGCAGCGAACCCCTACTAGCGACCTACGAGCAGTACTTC. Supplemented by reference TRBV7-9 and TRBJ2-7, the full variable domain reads DTGVSQNPRHKITKRGQNVTFRCDPISEHNRLYWYRQTLGQGPEFLTYFQNEAQLEKSRLLSDRFSAERPKGSFSTLEIQRTEQGDSAMYLCASSEPLLATYEQYFGPGTRLTVT.

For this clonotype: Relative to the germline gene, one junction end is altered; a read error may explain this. The CDR3 bases are TGTGCCATCAGCTCCCGGCAACTAGCGGGATACAATGAGCAGTTCTTC. Translated, it gives CAISSRQLAGYNEQFF. The rearrangement joins TRBV5-8 to TRBJ2-1, with 10 positions matching TRBD2. This CDR3 is built from 16 residues. Germline CDR1 and CDR2: SGHTS and YDEGEE.

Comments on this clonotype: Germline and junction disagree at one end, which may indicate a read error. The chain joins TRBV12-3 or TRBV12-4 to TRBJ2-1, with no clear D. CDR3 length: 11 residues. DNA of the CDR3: TGTGGCAGCAGTTATTACAATGAGCAGTTCTTC. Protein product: CGSSYYNEQFF.

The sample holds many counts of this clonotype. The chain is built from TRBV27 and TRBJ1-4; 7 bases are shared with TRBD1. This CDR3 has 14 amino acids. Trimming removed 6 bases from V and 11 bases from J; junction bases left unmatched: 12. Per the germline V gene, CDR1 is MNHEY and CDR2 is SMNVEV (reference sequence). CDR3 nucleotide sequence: TGTGCCAGCAGCCTTGACTACAGGGGAGGCAAACTGTTTTTT. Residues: CASSLDYRGGKLFF.

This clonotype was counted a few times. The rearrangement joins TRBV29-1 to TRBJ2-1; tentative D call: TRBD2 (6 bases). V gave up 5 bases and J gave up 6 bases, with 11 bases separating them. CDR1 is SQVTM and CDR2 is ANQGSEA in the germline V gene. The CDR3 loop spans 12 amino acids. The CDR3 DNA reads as TGCAGCGTTCCGGGAGTAGTCAATGAGCAGTTCTTC. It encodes CSVPGVVNEQFF.

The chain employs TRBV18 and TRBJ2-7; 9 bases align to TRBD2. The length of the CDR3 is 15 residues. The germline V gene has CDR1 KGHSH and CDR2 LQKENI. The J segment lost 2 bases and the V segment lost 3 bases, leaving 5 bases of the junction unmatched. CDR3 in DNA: TGTGCCAGCTCACCTGCTAGCGGGGCGGCCTACGAGCAGTACTTC. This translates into CASSPASGAAYEQYF.

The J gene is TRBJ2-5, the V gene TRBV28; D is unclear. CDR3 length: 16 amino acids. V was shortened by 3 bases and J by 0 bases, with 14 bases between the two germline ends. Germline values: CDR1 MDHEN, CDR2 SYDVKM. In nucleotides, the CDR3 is TGTGCCAGCAGTTTCGGACCAGAGGTTAACCAAGAGACCCAGTACTTC. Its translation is CASSFGPEVNQETQYF. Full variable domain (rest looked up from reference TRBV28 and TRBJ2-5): DVKVTQSSRYLVKRTGEKVFLECVQDMDHENMFWYRQDPGLGLRLIYFSYDVKMKEKGDIPEGYSVSREKKERFSLILESASTNQTSMYLCASSFGPEVNQETQYFGPGTRLLVL.

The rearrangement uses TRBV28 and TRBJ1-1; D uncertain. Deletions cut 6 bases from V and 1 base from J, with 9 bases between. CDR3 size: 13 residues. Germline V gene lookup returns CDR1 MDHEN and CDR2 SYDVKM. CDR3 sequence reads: CASREEGNTEAFF. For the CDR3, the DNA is TGTGCCAGCAGGGAGGAAGGGAACACTGAAGCTTTCTTT. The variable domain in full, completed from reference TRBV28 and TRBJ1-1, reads DVKVTQSSRYLVKRTGEKVFLECVQDMDHENMFWYRQDPGLGLRLIYFSYDVKMKEKGDIPEGYSVSREKKERFSLILESASTNQTSMYLCASREEGNTEAFFGQGTRLTVV.

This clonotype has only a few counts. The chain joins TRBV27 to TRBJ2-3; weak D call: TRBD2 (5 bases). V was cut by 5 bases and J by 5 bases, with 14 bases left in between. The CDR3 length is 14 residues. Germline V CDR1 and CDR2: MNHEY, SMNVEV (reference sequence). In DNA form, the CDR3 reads TGTGCCAGCAGTACCCGACCCGCGGGAGATACGCAGTATTTT. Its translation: CASSTRPAGDTQYF.